The subject of this entry is one T cell receptor beta chain. The data derive from a study of blood T cell repertoires in COVID-19. Study as a whole: The study drew acute and convalescent COVID-19 samples from the United States, Italy and Spain. Sources were T cells, B-cell-depleted T cells, or PBMCs; the material itself was cDNA or gDNA.

Authors' processing steps: The assay estimated nucleated cells by amplifying reference gene primers. Libraries were prepared by immunoSEQ multiplex PCR; TCRdb keeps only in-frame clonotypes and omits some of them. The V and J calls and the clone size are those of that table, but D and trimming were determined from the DNA. This sample carries 130,000 or so clones, roughly 85% of them seen once, and the ten largest clones take around 4.5%. The sequencing sample was made of peripheral blood. This clonotype originated in a human donor in a cohort sampled during active COVID-19.

DNA of the CDR3: TGTGCCAGCAGATCCCCGGGACAATTCTATGGCTACACCTTC. This codes for CASRSPGQFYGYTF. The chain links TRBV28 to TRBJ1-2, with a possible D match to TRBD1 (6 bases). The CDR3 totals 14 residues. Trimming shortened V by 6 bases and J by 4 bases, and 15 bases separated the two germline ends. The germline V gene encodes CDR1 MDHEN and CDR2 SYDVKM.